The 17 T cell receptor beta chains given below trace back to one sample, sequenced in a study of OX40 agonist ivuxolimab in advanced cancers. Libraries were built with the immunoSEQ multiplex PCR assay. TCRdb provides this immuneACCESS table in a form limited to in-frame rearrangements. Some clones are lacking; in checked studies, under half of them reflect an unresolved V gene, and why the rest are absent is not known. Within this sample are roughly 100,000 clones, with 80% to 90% of them counted one time only. Of the sample, about 7% falls within the top ten clones. The source material was CD4+ or CD8+ T cells sorted from blood, sampled in a trial of the OX40 agonist ivuxolimab. These TCRs come from an adult with an advanced solid tumor such as melanoma, head and neck, liver or kidney cancer.

CDR3 region: CASSVEGTNQPQHF. DNA of the CDR3: TGTGCCAGCAGTGTTGAAGGAACCAATCAGCCCCAGCATTTT. This chain links TRBV6-1 with TRBJ1-5; no firm D call. This CDR3 has 14 residues. Trimming left V 4 bases short and J 3 bases short, with 10 bases between. Germline CDR1 MNHNS, CDR2 SASEGT.

J is TRBJ2-7 and V is TRBV4-2, with unresolved D. V was pared by 7 bases and J by 4 bases, with 11 bases between. Germline V gene lookup returns CDR1 LGHNA and CDR2 YNFKEQ. The CDR3 spans 12 residues. CDR3 coding DNA: TGTGCCAGCAAAGGAGCTGGGTACGAGCAGTACTTC. Encoded protein: CASKGAGYEQYF.

The chain links TRBV5-1 to TRBJ1-1; possible D gene TRBD1, 6 bases. With 3 bases removed from V and 0 bases from J, the gap between germline ends came to 9 bases. There are 14 residues in the CDR3. In germline, CDR1 is SGHRS, CDR2 YFSETQ. The CDR3 loop is CASSSDRMNTEAFF. The CDR3 DNA reads as TGCGCCAGCAGCTCGGACAGAATGAACACTGAAGCTTTCTTT.

This chain joins TRBV30 and TRBJ1-2; no firm D call. The CDR3 is made up of 11 amino acids. Germline CDR1 reads GTSNPN; CDR2 reads SVGIG (reference sequence). The CDR3 here is CSMGVGYGYTF. The CDR3 nucleotides are TGTAGTATGGGAGTCGGCTATGGCTACACCTTC. The entire variable domain, with the rest obtained from reference TRBV30 and TRBJ1-2, is as follows: SQTIHQWPATLVQPVGSPLSLECTVEGTSNPNLYWYRQAAGRGLQLLFYSVGIGQISSEVPQNLSASRPQDRQFILSSKKLLLSDSGFYLCSMGVGYGYTFGSGTRLTVV.

CDR3 residues: CASSLGRGLYF. The CDR3 bases are TGTGCCAGCAGCTTAGGGAGGGGGCTCTACTTC. The chain uses TRBV7-8 and TRBJ2-7; D is possibly TRBD1 (7 bases). Germline-derived CDR1 and CDR2 are SGHVS and FQNEAQ. V lost 1 base and J 13 bases, leaving 11 bases between the germline ends. This CDR3 is 11 amino acids long.

This rearrangement joins TRBV30 to TRBJ1-5; 7 nucleotides line up with TRBD1. CDR1 is GTSNPN and CDR2 is SVGIG in the germline V gene (reference sequence). There are 13 residues in the CDR3. The trim removed 6 bases at V and 4 bases at J, leaving 6 bases unmatched. The CDR3 DNA is TGTGCCTGTCGACAGGGCTTTAATCAGCCCCAGCATTTT. This translates into CACRQGFNQPQHF.

CDR3 sequence reads: CASSQENRVWTEAFF. The CDR3 DNA reads as TGCGCCAGCAGCCAGGAGAACAGGGTTTGGACTGAAGCTTTCTTT. V and J are TRBV4-1 and TRBJ1-1; a possible D gene is TRBD1 (6 bases). The CDR3 has 15 residues. Trimming took off 3 bases at V and 5 bases at J, with 16 bases between the two ends. The germline V gene encodes CDR1 MGHRA and CDR2 YSYEKL.

This chain connects TRBV15 to TRBJ1-1; perhaps TRBD1 as D (6 bases). CDR1 is LNHNV and CDR2 is YYDKDF in the germline V gene (reference sequence). The CDR3 extends over 11 amino acids. Trimming removed 8 bases at V and 10 bases at J, with 14 bases between. Here the CDR3 DNA reads TGTGCCACCGGACAGCTACTCGGAGCTTTCTTT. This codes for CATGQLLGAFF.

V is TRBV5-1 and J is TRBJ2-6; D is perhaps TRBD1 or TRBD2 (5 bases each). Germline CDR1 SGHRS, CDR2 YFSETQ. This CDR3 region has 17 residues. Trimming pared 0 bases from V and 2 bases from J, leaving 12 bases between. CDR3 nucleotides: TGCGCCAGCAGCTTGGTCGTCCTGGGGGCTGGGGCCAACGTCCTGACTTTC. Translation gives CASSLVVLGAGANVLTF.

The chain has TRBV28 and TRBJ1-1; D is unclear. The CDR3 is 12 amino acids. Trimming shortened V by 4 bases and J by 1 base, and 4 bases separated the two germline ends. CDR1 and CDR2 from the germline V gene are MDHEN and SYDVKM. The CDR3 DNA is TGTGCCAGCAGTTCCGGGAACACTGAAGCTTTCTTT. Its translation is CASSSGNTEAFF.

This chain connects TRBV5-1 to TRBJ2-7, with 8 bases that match TRBD2. Trimming removed 1 base from V and 2 bases from J; junction bases left unmatched: 5. The CDR3 is 15 residues long. Germline loops: CDR1 SGHRS, CDR2 YFSETQ. This CDR3 is CASSLMAGGTYEQYF. In DNA, the CDR3 is TGCGCCAGCAGCTTGATGGCGGGGGGCACCTACGAGCAGTACTTC.

V gene TRBV7-3 combines with J gene TRBJ2-5; maybe TRBD1 (6 bases). The CDR3 is 13 residues long. Trimming stripped 2 bases from V and 3 bases from J, with 7 bases between. Germline V gene sequence: CDR1 SGHTA, CDR2 FQGTGA. The CDR3 DNA reads as TGTGCCAGCAGCTTAGGACAGAAAGAGACCCAGTACTTC. Its translation: CASSLGQKETQYF.

V and J are TRBV7-6 and TRBJ2-5, with D maybe TRBD1 (5 bases). The germline gives CDR1 SGHVS, CDR2 FNYEAQ. The CDR3 runs to 14 residues. Trimming pared 3 bases from V and 2 bases from J, leaving 10 bases between. The CDR3 reads CASSLLQGQETQYF. DNA for the CDR3: TGTGCCAGCAGCTTGCTGCAGGGTCAAGAGACCCAGTACTTC.

This rearrangement joins TRBV9 to TRBJ2-3; D is unresolved. The CDR3 totals 12 residues. The V gene lost 0 bases and the J gene lost 5 bases, with 4 bases spanning the gap. Germline V gene sequence: CDR1 SGDLS, CDR2 YYNGEE. The CDR3 DNA sequence: TGTGCCAGCAGCGTAGAGGGAGATACGCAGTATTTT. It codes for CASSVEGDTQYF. Drawing the rest from reference TRBV9 and TRBJ2-3, the complete variable domain is DSGVTQTPKHLITATGQRVTLRCSPRSGDLSVYWYQQSLDQGLQFLIQYYNGEERAKGNILERFSAQQFPDLHSELNLSSLELGDSALYFCASSVEGDTQYFGPGTRLTVL.

The V and J genes are TRBV2 and TRBJ1-2; 7 bases agree with TRBD1. CDR1 and CDR2 from the germline V gene are SNHLY and FYNNEI. The length of the CDR3 is 16 residues. The V gene end was trimmed by 9 bases and the J gene end by 1 base; junction bases not matched to a gene: 14. CDR3 coding DNA: TGTGCCAGACGTGAACCTGCAGGGGGATATAACTATGGCTACACCTTC. It encodes CARREPAGGYNYGYTF.

The V gene is TRBV20-1, the J gene TRBJ1-2; the D is unclear. The germline gives CDR1 DFQATT, CDR2 SNEGSKA (reference sequence). The CDR3 runs 11 residues. Trimming stripped 3 bases from V and 8 bases from J, with 10 bases between. CDR3 bases: TGCAGTGCTAGCGAGCTAAGGGGCTACACCTTC. Translating it yields CSASELRGYTF.

The rearrangement joins TRBV28 to TRBJ1-6; a possible D gene is TRBD1 (6 bases). This CDR3 contains 13 residues. Deletions cut 4 bases from V and 12 bases from J, with 13 bases between. The V gene's germline CDR1 is MDHEN and CDR2 SYDVKM. The CDR3 DNA reads TGTGCCAGCAGTTGGACAGATTACGGACCCCTCCACTTT. Its protein product is CASSWTDYGPLHF.